These 23 T cell receptor beta chains share one sample of origin, sequenced in a study of T cell changes during pregnancy in multiple sclerosis. Produced via immunoSEQ multiplex PCR; TCRdb's table is partial and in-frame only. The data hold some 30,000 clones, with 89% observed a single time. The specimen was CD8+ T cells from peripheral blood mononuclear cells, collected after pregnancy. The receptors stem from a female donor with multiple sclerosis, enrolled in a pregnancy study.

This clone was observed a handful of times. V and J are TRBV7-9 and TRBJ1-1; D unresolved. Per the germline V gene, CDR1 is SEHNR and CDR2 is FQNEAQ (reference sequence). Trimming pared 1 base from V and 4 bases from J, leaving 10 bases between. The CDR3 sequence is 14 residues long. The CDR3 DNA reads as TGTGCCAGCAGCTTAGGGGAGTTGGTCACTGAAGCTTTCTTT. Its protein product is CASSLGELVTEAFF.

This clone was detected only once. The V and J genes are TRBV21-1 and TRBJ1-2; the table gives TRBD1 as D, unverified against the DNA. TRBV21-1 is a listed pseudogene. The CDR3 is 17 amino acids. CDR3 nucleotides: TGTGCCAGCAGCAAACCGGGACAGGGGGCGAGCGACTATGGCTACACCTTC. This sequence encodes CASSKPGQGASDYGYTF.

This clone was counted a few times. This chain joins TRBV7-9 and TRBJ2-1; TRBD2 matches 8 bases. CDR3 length: 13 residues. V shed 7 bases, J shed 6 bases, and the junction held 5 bases outside the gene matches. Germline CDR1 is SEHNR and CDR2 is FQNEAQ (reference sequence). Here the CDR3 reads CASTDREGNEQFF. The CDR3 coding sequence is TGTGCCAGCACCGACCGGGAGGGCAATGAGCAGTTCTTC.

The rearrangement uses TRBV7-6 and TRBJ1-3, with 9 bases identical to TRBD1. The germline V gene encodes CDR1 SGHVS and CDR2 FNYEAQ. J lost 0 bases, V lost 2 bases, and 8 bases had no gene match. The CDR3 spans 18 residues. This CDR3 is CASSLNSGQGLSGNTIYF. The DNA for the CDR3 is TGTGCCAGCAGCTTAAACTCGGGACAGGGCCTCTCTGGAAACACCATATATTTT.

The chain is built from TRBV19 and TRBJ2-2, with 7 bases identical to TRBD1. Per germline, CDR1 LNHDA and CDR2 SQIVND (reference sequence). The CDR3 is 15 residues long. V dropped 7 bases and J dropped 0; count of bases not matched to a gene: 5. CDR3 DNA: TGTGCCAGTACGCCGGGGACAGCGAACACCGGGGAGCTGTTTTTT. Translation gives CASTPGTANTGELFF.

V is TRBV6-1 and J is TRBJ2-3, with TRBD2 identical over 14 bases. Germline V lookup: CDR1 MNHNS, CDR2 SASEGT. The length of the CDR3 is 19 residues. The V gene end was trimmed by 4 bases and the J gene end by 4 bases; junction bases not matched to a gene: 13. The CDR3 is CASSVAGLAGDSASDTQYF. The CDR3 DNA sequence: TGTGCCAGCAGTGTAGCGGGACTAGCGGGAGATTCGGCTTCAGATACGCAGTATTTT.

The V gene is TRBV25-1, the J gene TRBJ2-7; TRBD1 aligns across 9 bases. Germline V lookup: CDR1 MGHDK, CDR2 SYGVNS. The V gene end was trimmed by 5 bases and the J gene end by 8 bases; junction bases not matched to a gene: 13. CDR3 length: 15 amino acids. The CDR3 coding sequence is TGTGCCAGCAGTAACCCGGGACAGGGATTATTAAAGCAGTACTTC. Protein: CASSNPGQGLLKQYF.

The chain combines TRBV6-4 with TRBJ2-1; possible D gene TRBD2, 6 bases. Trimming removed 0 bases from V and 9 bases from J, with 27 bases in between. The CDR3 length is 19 residues. Germline assignment: CDR1 MRHNA and CDR2 SNTAGT. The CDR3 protein is CASSDSIWGIGTPQSEQFF. As DNA, the CDR3 is TGTGCCAGCAGTGACTCGATATGGGGTATCGGGACTCCCCAATCTGAGCAGTTCTTC.

The count of this clone is one. This sequence joins TRBV7-2 and TRBJ2-3; D gene ambiguous. V gave up 5 bases and J gave up 0 bases, with 15 bases separating them. Germline assignment: CDR1 SGHTA and CDR2 FQGNSA. The CDR3 loop spans 16 amino acids. The CDR3 reads CASSLLKSSSTDTQYF. The CDR3 DNA follows: TGTGCCAGCAGCCTTCTCAAGAGTTCTAGCACAGATACGCAGTATTTT.

The rearrangement joins TRBV9 to TRBJ1-1; a possible D gene is TRBD1 (5 bases). CDR1 and CDR2 (germline): SGDLS, YYNGEE. The CDR3 covers 15 residues. The ends were cut back, 0 bases at V and 2 bases at J, with 11 bases in the middle. Here the CDR3 reads CASSVVRGDNTEAFF. The CDR3 DNA reads TGTGCCAGCAGCGTAGTGCGGGGGGATAACACTGAAGCTTTCTTT.

This chain connects TRBV30 to TRBJ1-5; D may be TRBD1 (5 bases). In germline, CDR1 is GTSNPN, CDR2 SVGIG (reference sequence). CDR3 length: 13 amino acids. Trimming removed 3 bases at V and 3 bases at J, with 9 bases between. In DNA form, the CDR3 reads TGTGCCTGGAGCTCAGGGAACAATCAGCCCCAGCATTTT. Translated, it gives CAWSSGNNQPQHF.

This clone was seen a single time. V usage is TRBV20-1 and J usage is TRBJ1-4; possibly TRBD1 for D (5 bases). Per the germline V gene, CDR1 is DFQATT and CDR2 is SNEGSKA (reference sequence). V gave up 5 bases and J gave up 13 bases, with 11 bases separating them. The CDR3 covers 10 residues. CDR3 bases: TGCAGTGCTCGCCGGGGGAGACTGTTTTTT. Translated: CSARRGRLFF.

CDR3 amino acids: CASSTTGAGANVLTF. The CDR3 nucleotides are TGTGCCAGCAGTACTACGGGTGCCGGGGCCAACGTCCTGACTTTC. V usage is TRBV6-5 and J usage is TRBJ2-6; D is undetermined. CDR3 length equals 15 residues. V shed 5 bases and J shed 4 bases, with 12 bases lying between them. CDR1 MNHEY and CDR2 SVGAGI come from the germline V gene.

This rearrangement joins TRBV6-1 to TRBJ2-7, with a weak D call TRBD1 (6 bases). The CDR3 extends over 13 amino acids. Trimming pared 3 bases from V and 2 bases from J, leaving 8 bases between. Germline assignment: CDR1 MNHNS and CDR2 SASEGT. The CDR3: CASSDWDTYEQYF. The DNA for the CDR3 is TGTGCCAGCAGTGACTGGGACACCTACGAGCAGTACTTC.

The CDR3 coding sequence is TGCGCCAGCAGCCAAGGACAGGGTGGGGATACGCAGTATTTT. It translates to CASSQGQGGDTQYF. The chain uses TRBV4-1 and TRBJ2-3; the match to TRBD1 covers 7 bases. The V gene end was trimmed by 1 base and the J gene end by 6 bases; junction bases not matched to a gene: 4. Germline values: CDR1 MGHRA, CDR2 YSYEKL. The CDR3 sequence is 14 residues long.

The chain combines TRBV4-2 with TRBJ2-1, with 10 positions matching TRBD2. V lost 0 bases to trimming and J lost 6 bases; unmatched junction nucleotides: 5. This CDR3 region has 16 residues. The germline V gene encodes CDR1 LGHNA and CDR2 YNFKEQ. CDR3 region: CASSQDPSGSSNEQFF. The CDR3 DNA follows: TGTGCCAGCAGCCAAGATCCTAGCGGGAGTAGCAATGAGCAGTTCTTC.

The chain has TRBV19 and TRBJ1-1; tentatively, D is TRBD1 (6 bases). The V and J ends lost 3 bases and 5 bases respectively, with 13 bases between them. The CDR3 has 14 residues. CDR1 and CDR2 from the germline V gene are LNHDA and SQIVND (reference sequence). CDR3 sequence: CASSIVQGQTEAFF. CDR3 nucleotide sequence: TGTGCCAGTAGTATCGTACAGGGTCAAACTGAAGCTTTCTTT.

The genes are TRBV4-1 and TRBJ2-7; TRBD1 matches at 7 bases. The V and J ends lost 2 bases and 6 bases, in that order; junction bases with no gene match: 4. CDR3 length: 13 residues. CDR1 and CDR2 from the germline V gene are MGHRA and YSYEKL. CDR3 sequence reads: CASSQTQGVEQYF. The CDR3 DNA sequence: TGCGCCAGCAGCCAAACTCAGGGGGTCGAGCAGTACTTC.

The V and J genes are TRBV6-4 and TRBJ2-3, with a weak D call TRBD1 (5 bases). Germline V gene sequence: CDR1 MRHNA, CDR2 SNTAGT. The CDR3 runs 15 residues. The V end was cut by 2 bases, the J end by 0 bases, with 9 bases between. In DNA, the CDR3 is TGTGCCAGCAGTGACAAGGCAGGGAGCACAGATACGCAGTATTTT. It translates to CASSDKAGSTDTQYF.

The V call is TRBV6-4, the J call TRBJ2-2; D might be TRBD2 (6 bases). The germline V and J ends were trimmed by 4 bases and 3 bases, with 9 bases remaining between them. Germline V CDR1 and CDR2: MRHNA, SNTAGT. The CDR3 runs to 14 residues. The CDR3 loop reads CASSGGVDTGELFF. In DNA form, the CDR3 reads TGTGCCAGCAGTGGCGGGGTGGACACCGGGGAGCTGTTTTTT.

In this sample, this clone turned up once. The genes are TRBV4-3 and TRBJ2-3; D uncertain. The CDR3 is 15 residues long. Germline CDR1 and CDR2: LGHNA and YSLEER. V shed 1 base and J shed 2 bases, with 10 bases lying between them. The CDR3 sequence: CASSQGHIVTDTQYF. CDR3 coding DNA: TGCGCCAGCAGCCAAGGACATATTGTCACAGATACGCAGTATTTT.

This clone was observed once. This rearrangement joins TRBV28 to TRBJ1-2; D is perhaps TRBD1 (5 bases). Trimming took 5 bases from V and 2 from J, leaving 15 bases between them. CDR3 length equals 15 residues. The germline gives CDR1 MDHEN, CDR2 SYDVKM. CDR3 bases: TGTGCCAGCAGTCCCCGACAGCTTGCGAACTATGGCTACACCTTC. Its translation: CASSPRQLANYGYTF.

The chain links TRBV4-3 to TRBJ2-6; 8 bases are a match to TRBD1. This CDR3 spans 18 amino acids. V shed 0 bases and J 4 bases; nucleotides not matched to a gene: 8. Germline V CDR1 and CDR2: LGHNA, YSLEER. Here the CDR3 reads CASSQDRQGALGANVLTF. The CDR3 region has the DNA TGCGCCAGCAGCCAAGATCGGCAGGGGGCGTTAGGGGCCAACGTCCTGACTTTC.